Below, one T cell receptor beta chain is given with its context. This specimen belongs to a study of cytomegalovirus exposure and HLA in healthy donors. This CDR3 is built from 14 residues. Use of 60 Vbeta and 13 Jbeta primers characterized the PCR. Produced via immunoSEQ multiplex PCR; TCRdb's table is partial and in-frame only. In the table there are under 100,000 clones, around 70% of which are singletons. The rearrangement uses TRBV21-1 and TRBJ2-5; TRBD1 was called by the table and not checked on the DNA. TRBV21-1 is shown as a pseudogene. The sequence was collected from a woman between 45 and 60 years old in good health and CMV-seropositive. The sequenced sample consisted of PBMCs. The CDR3 nucleotides are TGTGCCAGCACCCTACTACAGGGATCGGAGACCCAGTACTTC. It yields the protein CASTLLQGSETQYF.